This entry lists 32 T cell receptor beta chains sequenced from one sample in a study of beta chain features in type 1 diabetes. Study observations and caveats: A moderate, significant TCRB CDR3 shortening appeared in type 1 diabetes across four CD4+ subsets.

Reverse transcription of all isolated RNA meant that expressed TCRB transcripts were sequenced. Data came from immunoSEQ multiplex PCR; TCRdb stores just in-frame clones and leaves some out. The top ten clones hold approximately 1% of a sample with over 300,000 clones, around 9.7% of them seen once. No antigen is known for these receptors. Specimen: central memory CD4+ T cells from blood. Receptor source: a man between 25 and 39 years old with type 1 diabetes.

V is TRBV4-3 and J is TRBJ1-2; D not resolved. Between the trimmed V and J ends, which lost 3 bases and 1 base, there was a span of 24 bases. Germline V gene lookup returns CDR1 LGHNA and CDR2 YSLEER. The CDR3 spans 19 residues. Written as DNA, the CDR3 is TGCGCCAGCAGCCAGGGCCTTCGGGATGCCTCTTGGGGTAACTATGGCTACACCTTC. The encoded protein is CASSQGLRDASWGNYGYTF.

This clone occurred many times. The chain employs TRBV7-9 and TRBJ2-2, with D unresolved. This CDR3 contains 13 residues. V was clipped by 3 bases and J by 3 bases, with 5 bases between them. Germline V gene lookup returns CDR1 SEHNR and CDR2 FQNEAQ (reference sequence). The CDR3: CASSFGDTGELFF. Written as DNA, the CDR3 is TGTGCCAGCAGCTTTGGGGACACCGGGGAGCTGTTTTTT.

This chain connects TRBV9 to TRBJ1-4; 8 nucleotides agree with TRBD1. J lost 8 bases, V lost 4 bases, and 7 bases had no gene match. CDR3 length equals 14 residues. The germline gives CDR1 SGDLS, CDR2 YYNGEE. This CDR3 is CASSLDRDGEKLFF. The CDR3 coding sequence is TGTGCCAGCAGCTTGGACAGGGATGGAGAAAAACTGTTTTTT.

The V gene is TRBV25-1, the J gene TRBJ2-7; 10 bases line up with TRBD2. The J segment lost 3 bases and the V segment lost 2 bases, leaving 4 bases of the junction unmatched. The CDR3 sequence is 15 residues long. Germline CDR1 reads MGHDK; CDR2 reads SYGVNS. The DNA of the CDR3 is TGTGCCAGCAGTGAACTACTAGCGGGACTCTACGAGCAGTACTTC. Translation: CASSELLAGLYEQYF.

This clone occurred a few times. The chain's CDR3 is CASSRPDRASNEQFF. The CDR3 nucleotides are TGTGCCAGCAGCCGACCGGACAGGGCTAGCAATGAGCAGTTCTTC. The chain joins TRBV7-2 to TRBJ2-1; TRBD1 matches 8 bases. The CDR3 contains 15 residues. V lost 5 bases, J lost 6 bases, and 9 bases stayed unmatched. The germline gives CDR1 SGHTA, CDR2 FQGNSA.

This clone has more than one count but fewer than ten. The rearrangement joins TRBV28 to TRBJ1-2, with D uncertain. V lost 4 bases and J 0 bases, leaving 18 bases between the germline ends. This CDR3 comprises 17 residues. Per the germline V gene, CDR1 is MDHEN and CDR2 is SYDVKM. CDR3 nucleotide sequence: TGTGCCAGCAGTTCGAGCAGTTTGGCCCTAACTAACTATGGCTACACCTTC. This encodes CASSSSSLALTNYGYTF.

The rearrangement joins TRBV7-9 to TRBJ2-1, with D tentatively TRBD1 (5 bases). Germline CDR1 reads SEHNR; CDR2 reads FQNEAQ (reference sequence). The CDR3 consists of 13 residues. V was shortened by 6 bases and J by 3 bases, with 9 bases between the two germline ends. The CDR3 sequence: CASRRQSYNEQFF. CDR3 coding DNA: TGTGCCAGCAGACGACAGAGCTACAATGAGCAGTTCTTC. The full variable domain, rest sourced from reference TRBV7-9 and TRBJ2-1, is DTGVSQNPRHKITKRGQNVTFRCDPISEHNRLYWYRQTLGQGPEFLTYFQNEAQLEKSRLLSDRFSAERPKGSFSTLEIQRTEQGDSAMYLCASRRQSYNEQFFGPGTRLTVL.

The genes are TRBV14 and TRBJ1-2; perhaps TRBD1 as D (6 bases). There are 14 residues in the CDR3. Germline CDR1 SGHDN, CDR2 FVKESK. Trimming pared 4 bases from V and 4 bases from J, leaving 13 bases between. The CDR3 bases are TGTGCCAGCAGCCCCCGGACAGTGGTCTATGGCTACACCTTC. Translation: CASSPRTVVYGYTF.

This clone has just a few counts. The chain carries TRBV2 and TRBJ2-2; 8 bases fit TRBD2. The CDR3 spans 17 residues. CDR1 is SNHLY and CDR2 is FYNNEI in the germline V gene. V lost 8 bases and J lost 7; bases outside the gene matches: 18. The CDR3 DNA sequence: TGTGCCAGCGCGCACCCGGGGGGGGGCGCGAATTACGGGGAGCTGTTTTTT. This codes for CASAHPGGGANYGELFF.

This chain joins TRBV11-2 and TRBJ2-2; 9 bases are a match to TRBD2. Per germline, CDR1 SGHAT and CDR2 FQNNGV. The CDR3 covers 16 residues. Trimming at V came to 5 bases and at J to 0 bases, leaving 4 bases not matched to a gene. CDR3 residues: CASSLGLASNTGELFF. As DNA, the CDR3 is TGTGCCAGCAGCCTCGGACTAGCGTCGAACACCGGGGAGCTGTTTTTT.

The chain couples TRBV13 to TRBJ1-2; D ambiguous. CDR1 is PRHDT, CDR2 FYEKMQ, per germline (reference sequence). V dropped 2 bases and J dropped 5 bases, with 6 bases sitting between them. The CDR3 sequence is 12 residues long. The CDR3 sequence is CASSLRAYGYTF. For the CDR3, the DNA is TGTGCCAGCAGCTTAAGGGCATATGGCTACACCTTC.

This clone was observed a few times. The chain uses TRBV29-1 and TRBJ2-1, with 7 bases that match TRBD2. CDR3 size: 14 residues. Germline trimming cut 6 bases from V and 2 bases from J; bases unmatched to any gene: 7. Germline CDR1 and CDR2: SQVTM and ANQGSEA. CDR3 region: CSVTGGLAYNEQFF. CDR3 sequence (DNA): TGCAGCGTGACTGGCGGACTAGCCTACAATGAGCAGTTCTTC.

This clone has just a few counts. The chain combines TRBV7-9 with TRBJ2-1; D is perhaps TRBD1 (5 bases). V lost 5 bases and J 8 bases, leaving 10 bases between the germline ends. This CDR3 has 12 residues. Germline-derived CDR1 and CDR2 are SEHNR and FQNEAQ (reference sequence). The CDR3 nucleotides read TGTGCCAGCAGCCCTAGGGGTGATGAGCAGTTCTTC. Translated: CASSPRGDEQFF.

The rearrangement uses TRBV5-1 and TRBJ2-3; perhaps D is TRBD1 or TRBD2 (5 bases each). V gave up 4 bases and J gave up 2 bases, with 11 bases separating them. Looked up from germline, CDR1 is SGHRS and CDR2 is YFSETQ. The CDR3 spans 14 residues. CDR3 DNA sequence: TGCGCCAGCAGCCCGGGACCCTTCACAGATACGCAGTATTTT. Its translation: CASSPGPFTDTQYF.

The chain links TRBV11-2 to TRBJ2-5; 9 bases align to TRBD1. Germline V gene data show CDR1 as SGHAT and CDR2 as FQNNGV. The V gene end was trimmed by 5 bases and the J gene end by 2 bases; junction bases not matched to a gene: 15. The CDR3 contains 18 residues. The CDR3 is CASSPSGTGKPPQETQYF. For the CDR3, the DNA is TGTGCCAGCAGCCCCTCCGGGACAGGGAAACCGCCTCAAGAGACCCAGTACTTC.

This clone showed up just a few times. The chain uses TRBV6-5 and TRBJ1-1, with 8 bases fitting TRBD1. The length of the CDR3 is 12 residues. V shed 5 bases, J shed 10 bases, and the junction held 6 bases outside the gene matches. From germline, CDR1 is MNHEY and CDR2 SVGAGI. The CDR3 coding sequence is TGTGCCAGCAGTCGGACAGGGTTAGGAGCTTTCTTT. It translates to CASSRTGLGAFF.

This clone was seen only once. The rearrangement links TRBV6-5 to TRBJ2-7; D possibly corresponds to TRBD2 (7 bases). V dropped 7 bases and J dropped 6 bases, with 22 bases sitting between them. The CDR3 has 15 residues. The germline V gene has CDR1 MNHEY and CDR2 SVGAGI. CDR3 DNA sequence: TGTGCCAGCAACTTGCAGTCGGGGGGCTCCGGCGAGCAGTACTTC. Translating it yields CASNLQSGGSGEQYF.

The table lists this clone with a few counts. The CDR3 DNA follows: TGTGCCAGCAGCTTTGGAAGGTATCCCGAGCAGTACTTC. Translating it yields CASSFGRYPEQYF. The chain employs TRBV5-6 and TRBJ2-7; D gene ambiguous. Germline V CDR1 and CDR2: SGHDT, YYEEEE. The CDR3 loop spans 13 amino acids. V lost 2 bases and J 6 bases, leaving 12 bases between the germline ends.

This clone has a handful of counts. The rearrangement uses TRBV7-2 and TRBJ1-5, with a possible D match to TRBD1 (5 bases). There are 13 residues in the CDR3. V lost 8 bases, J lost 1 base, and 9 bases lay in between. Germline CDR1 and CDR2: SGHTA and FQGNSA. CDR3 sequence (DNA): TGTGCCAGCGGGGGGGACAGCAATCAGCCCCAGCATTTT. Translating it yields CASGGDSNQPQHF.

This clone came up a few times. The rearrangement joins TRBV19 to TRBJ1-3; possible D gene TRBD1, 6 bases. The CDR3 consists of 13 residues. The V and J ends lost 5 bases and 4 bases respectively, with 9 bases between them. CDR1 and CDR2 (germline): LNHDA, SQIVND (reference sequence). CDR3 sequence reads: CASSPGTGNTIYF. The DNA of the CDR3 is TGTGCCAGTAGTCCCGGGACAGGAAACACCATATATTTT.

The CDR3 loop is CASSFSGTSKVGTQYF. The CDR3, as DNA: TGTGCCAGCAGTTTCTCCGGGACATCCAAAGTCGGTACGCAGTATTTT. V is TRBV11-2 and J is TRBJ2-3; D is perhaps TRBD1 (6 bases). The germline CDR1 and CDR2 sequences are SGHAT and FQNNGV. This CDR3 is built from 16 residues. V lost 6 bases to trimming and J lost 8 bases, with 24 bases between them.

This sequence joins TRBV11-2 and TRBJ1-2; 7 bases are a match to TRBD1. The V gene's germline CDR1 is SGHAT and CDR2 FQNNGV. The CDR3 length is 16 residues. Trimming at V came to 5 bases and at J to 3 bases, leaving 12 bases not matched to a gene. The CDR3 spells CASSRAGQSSDYGYTF. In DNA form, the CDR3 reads TGTGCCAGCAGCCGCGCGGGACAGTCAAGCGACTATGGCTACACCTTC. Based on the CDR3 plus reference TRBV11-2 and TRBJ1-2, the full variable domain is EAGVAQSPRYKIIEKRQSVAFWCNPISGHATLYWYQQILGQGPKLLIQFQNNGVVDDSQLPKDRFSAERLKGVDSTLKIQPAKLEDSAVYLCASSRAGQSSDYGYTFGSGTRLTVV.

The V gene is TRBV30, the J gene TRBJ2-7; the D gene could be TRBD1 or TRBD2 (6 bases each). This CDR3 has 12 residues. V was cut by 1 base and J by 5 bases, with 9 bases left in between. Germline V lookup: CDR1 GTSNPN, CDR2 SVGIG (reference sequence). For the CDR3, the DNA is TGTGCCTGGAGTGACAGGGAGGACGAGCAGTACTTC. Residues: CAWSDREDEQYF.

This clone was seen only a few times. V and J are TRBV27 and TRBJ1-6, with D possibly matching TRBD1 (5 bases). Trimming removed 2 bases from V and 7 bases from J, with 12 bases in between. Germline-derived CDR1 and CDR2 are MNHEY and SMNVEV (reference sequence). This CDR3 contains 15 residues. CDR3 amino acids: CASSLRDGLNSPLHF. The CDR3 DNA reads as TGTGCCAGCAGTTTACGGGACGGGTTAAATTCACCCCTCCACTTT.

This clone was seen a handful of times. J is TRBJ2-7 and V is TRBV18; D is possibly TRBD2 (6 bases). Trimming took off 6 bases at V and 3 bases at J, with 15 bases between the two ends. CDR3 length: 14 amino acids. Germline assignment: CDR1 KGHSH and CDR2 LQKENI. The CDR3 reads CASSPGLAYYEQYF. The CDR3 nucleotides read TGTGCCAGCTCGCCTGGGCTAGCGTACTACGAGCAGTACTTC.

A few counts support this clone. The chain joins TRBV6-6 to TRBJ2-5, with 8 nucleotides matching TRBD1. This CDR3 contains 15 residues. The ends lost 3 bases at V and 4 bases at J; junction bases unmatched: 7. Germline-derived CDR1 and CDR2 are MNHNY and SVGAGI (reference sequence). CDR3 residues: CASSYKRTGLETQYF. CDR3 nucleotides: TGTGCCAGCAGTTATAAGAGGACAGGGTTAGAGACCCAGTACTTC.

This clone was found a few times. CDR3 coding DNA: TGTGCCAGCAGCTTTTTACAGGGGGGCTACGAGCAGTACTTC. Residues: CASSFLQGGYEQYF. The rearrangement joins TRBV5-6 to TRBJ2-7, with 8 positions matching TRBD1. This CDR3 spans 14 amino acids. Unmatched junction bases numbered 4, after V lost 2 bases and J lost 3 bases. From germline, CDR1 is SGHDT and CDR2 YYEEEE.

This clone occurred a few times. The CDR3 protein is CASSLARSGYTF. DNA for the CDR3: TGTGCCAGCAGCTTAGCCCGCAGTGGCTACACCTTC. The genes are TRBV7-9 and TRBJ1-2; no reliable D call. The CDR3 has 12 residues. Trimming took off 0 bases at V and 7 bases at J, with 6 bases between the two ends. CDR1 is SEHNR and CDR2 is FQNEAQ in the germline V gene (reference sequence). The full variable domain, in which reference TRBV7-9 and TRBJ1-2 provide the parts outside the CDR3, is DTGVSQNPRHKITKRGQNVTFRCDPISEHNRLYWYRQTLGQGPEFLTYFQNEAQLEKSRLLSDRFSAERPKGSFSTLEIQRTEQGDSAMYLCASSLARSGYTFGSGTRLTVV.

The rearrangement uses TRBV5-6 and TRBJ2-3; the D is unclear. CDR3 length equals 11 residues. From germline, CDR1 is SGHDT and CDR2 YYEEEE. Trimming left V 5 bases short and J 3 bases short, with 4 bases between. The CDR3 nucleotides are TGTGCCAGCAGGTATACAGATACGCAGTATTTT. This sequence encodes CASRYTDTQYF.

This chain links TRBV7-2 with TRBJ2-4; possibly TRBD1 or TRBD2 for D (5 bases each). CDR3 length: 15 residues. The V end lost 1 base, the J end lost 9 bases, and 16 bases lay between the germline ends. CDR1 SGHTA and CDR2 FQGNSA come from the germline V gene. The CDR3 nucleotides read TGTGCCAGCAGCTTAGTTTGGGGCCAAGAGGGCATTCAGTACTTC. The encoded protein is CASSLVWGQEGIQYF.

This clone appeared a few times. CDR3 sequence (DNA): TGTGCCAGCAGCCCCCGGGGCAGCCCCCAAGAGACCCAGTACTTC. Protein sequence: CASSPRGSPQETQYF. The chain uses TRBV7-9 and TRBJ2-5; D may be TRBD1 or TRBD2 (5 bases each). CDR3 length: 15 residues. Between the trimmed V and J ends, which lost 5 bases and 1 base, there was a span of 14 bases. In germline, CDR1 is SEHNR, CDR2 FQNEAQ (reference sequence).

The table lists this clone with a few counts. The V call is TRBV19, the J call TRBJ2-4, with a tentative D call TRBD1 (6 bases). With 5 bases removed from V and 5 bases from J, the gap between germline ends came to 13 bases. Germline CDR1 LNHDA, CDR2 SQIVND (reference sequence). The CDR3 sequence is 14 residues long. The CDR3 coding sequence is TGTGCCAGTAGTCTCCAGGACAGCCAAAACATTCAGTACTTC. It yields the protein CASSLQDSQNIQYF.